The 2 T cell receptor beta chains given below trace back to one sample, sequenced in a study of molecular identifiers for immune sequencing clone quantification. TCRdb recomputed calls from the PCR reads with MiXCR, one row per CDR3 protein. The sample has about 510,000 distinct CDR3 sequences, around a fifth seen once. Sequenced material: naive CD8+ T cells from blood, with Jurkat cell RNA spiked in. Noted subset: FACS-sorted CD8+CD4-CCR7+CD45RA+ naive T cells. These receptors originate from a human donor in good health. Some libraries in this study had Jurkat cell RNA spiked in.

This clonotype has only one observation. This may stem from a read error, because a much larger clone lies one nucleotide away. V usage is TRBV14 and J usage is TRBJ1-1, with D possibly matching TRBD1 (5 bases). CDR1 is SGHDN and CDR2 is FVKESK in the germline V gene. V lost 3 bases to trimming and J lost 7 bases, with 15 bases between them. CDR3 size: 14 residues. Here the CDR3 reads CASSHRTPRDEAFF. The CDR3 DNA reads as TGTGCCAGCAGCCACCGGACACCGAGGGATGAAGCTTTCTTT.

The chain links TRBV9 to TRBJ1-2; possible D gene TRBD1, 5 bases. Germline V lookup: CDR1 SGDLS, CDR2 YYNGEE. Trimming shortened V by 4 bases and J by 6 bases, and 19 bases separated the two germline ends. The CDR3 has 15 residues. The CDR3 DNA is TGTGCCAGCAGCTCGAGGGAGGGGATGGGCCATGGCTACACCTTC. It translates to CASSSREGMGHGYTF.